This TCR beta chain was captured by sequencing in a study of PD-L1 blockade in urothelial cancer (dated by TCRdb to about 2017). Context from the whole study: Therapy was started around 2014 for all patients, and atezolizumab 1,200 mg was administered intravenously every 3 weeks. About nine tenths of the roughly 30 patients were males with bladder-origin urothelial cancer, and 18 of 29 reported a prior smoking history. An ECOG performance status of 0 or 1 was recorded for the patients, and 0 to 3 prior chemotherapy regimens had been received by the patients. Blood samples were analyzed at two time points: 3 weeks after treatment start (second dose) and 6 weeks after treatment start. A median of roughly 140,000 T cells and some 90,000 unique TCRs was obtained from blood samples, and a median clonality of roughly 0.08 was observed. Somatic, immune and clinical correlates of response to PD-L1 blockade with atezolizumab in urothelial cancer were the focus of an exploratory multi-omic analysis. Pretreatment tumor samples, along with matched peripheral blood collected serially before and after atezolizumab treatment, underwent TCR sequencing. Durable clinical benefit meant progression-free survival longer than 6 months, and TCR features were also tested against progression-free and overall survival. In the same patients, whole exome sequencing and RNA sequencing of pretreatment tumors were performed in addition to TCR sequencing. About 10 patients achieved durable clinical benefit and approximately 20 did not. Pretreatment blood TCR-seq was available for about 27 patients, at least one posttreatment blood collection was obtained for around 25 patients, and tumor TCR-seq was available for around 25 patients.

Each PCR received spiked-in synthetic TCR analog templates so that absolute template abundance could be estimated from read counts. The immunoSEQ assay used bias-controlled V and J gene primers to amplify TCRbeta CDR3 regions from genomic DNA. Sequencing of rearranged TCRbeta segments was performed at approximately 20X coverage. On the study's bioinformatics: Clustering was used to correct sequencing errors, and CDR3s were annotated against IMGT to assign V, D and J genes. Out-of-frame and stop-codon sequences were excluded, and only productive TCRbeta rearrangements were used in downstream analyses. Clonality was computed as one minus Shannon entropy normalized by the log of the number of unique productive sequences. Fisher's exact test with Benjamini-Hochberg correction, at a threshold of adjusted p below 0.01, was used to find clones that differed between time points or between blood and tumor. TCRdb holds this immuneACCESS table with in-frame rearrangements only. Some clones are missing; in checked studies, unresolved V genes explain under half, and the rest has no known cause. V and J calls and clone size are as listed in that table; D and trimming were resolved from the DNA. Counted in this sample were tens of thousands of clones; 87% of them appeared once. The ten largest make up approximately 7.1% of the sample.

General findings and caveats noted by the study authors: Small sample size (n of about 30) and many exploratory analyses mean the results are intended to be hypothesis-generating. Improved progression-free and overall survival was found to be associated with pretreatment peripheral blood TCR clonality below the median. Patients with durable benefit showed greater expansion of tumor-associated TCR clones in peripheral blood 3 weeks after starting treatment (n ≈ 21, p = 0.022).

As to this clone: Its antigen is currently not known. Base qualities are missing; no much larger clone stands one base away.

The cohort comprised more than 25 patients with locally advanced or metastatic urothelial carcinoma treated at Memorial Sloan Kettering on a trial protocol. Peripheral blood mononuclear cells were collected pretreatment and during treatment, with between 1 and 8 total time points obtained per patient. The Qiagen DNeasy Blood extraction kit was used to purify genomic DNA from total PBMCs and tumor samples. PBMCs were collected pretreatment and during treatment and were isolated and stored as previously described. The germline V end is reduced by 2 bases and the J end by 2 bases; junction bases left unmatched: 17. CDR1 LGHNT and CDR2 FRNRAP are derived from the germline V gene. The CDR3 goes from the cysteine to the phenylalanine over 20 residues. Of the read, only the CDR3 DNA is kept; its 60 bases are in frame from base 1.

The clonotype was recovered from a man aged 55 to 70 with urothelial cancer. Recombination linked TRBV12-5 to TRBJ2-4; 8 central nucleotides agree with TRBD1. The sample consisted of PBMCs, taken around atezolizumab (anti-PD-L1) treatment. The DNA is TGTGCTAGTGGTTTGTCAAACGGGACAGGACGGTCTGGGACCAAAAACATTCAGTACTTC. Translated, it gives CASGLSNGTGRSGTKNIQYF. Reference TRBV12-5 and TRBJ2-4 genes cover what lies past the CDR3, so the full variable domain is DARVTQTPRHKVTEMGQEVTMRCQPILGHNTVFWYRQTMMQGLELLAYFRNRAPLDDSGMPKDRFSAEMPDATLATLKIQPSEPRDSAVYFCASGLSNGTGRSGTKNIQYFGAGTRLSVL.